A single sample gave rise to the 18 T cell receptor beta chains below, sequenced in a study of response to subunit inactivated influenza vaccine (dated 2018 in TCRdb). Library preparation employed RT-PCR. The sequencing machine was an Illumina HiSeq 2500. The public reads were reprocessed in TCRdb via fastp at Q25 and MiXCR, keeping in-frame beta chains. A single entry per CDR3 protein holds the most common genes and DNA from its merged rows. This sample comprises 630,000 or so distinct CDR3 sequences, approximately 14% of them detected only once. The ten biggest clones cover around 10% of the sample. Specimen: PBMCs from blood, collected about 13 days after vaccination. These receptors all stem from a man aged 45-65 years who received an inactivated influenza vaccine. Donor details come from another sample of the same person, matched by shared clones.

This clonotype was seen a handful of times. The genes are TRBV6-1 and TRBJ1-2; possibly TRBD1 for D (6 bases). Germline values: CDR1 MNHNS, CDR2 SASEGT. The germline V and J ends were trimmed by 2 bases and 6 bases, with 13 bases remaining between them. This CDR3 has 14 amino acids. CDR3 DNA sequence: TGTGCCAGCAGTGAACAGGCAGGGGTCGATGGCTACACCTTC. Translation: CASSEQAGVDGYTF.

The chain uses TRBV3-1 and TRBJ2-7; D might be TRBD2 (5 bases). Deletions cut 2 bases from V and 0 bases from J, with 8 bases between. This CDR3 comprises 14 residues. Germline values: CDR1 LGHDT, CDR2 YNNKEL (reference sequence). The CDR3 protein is CASSQSGSSYEQYF. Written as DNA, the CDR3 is TGTGCCAGCAGCCAATCGGGGAGCTCCTACGAGCAGTACTTC.

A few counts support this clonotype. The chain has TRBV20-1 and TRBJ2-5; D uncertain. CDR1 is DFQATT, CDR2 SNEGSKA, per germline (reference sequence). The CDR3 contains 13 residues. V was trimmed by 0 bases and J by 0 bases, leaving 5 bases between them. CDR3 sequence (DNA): TGCAGTGCTAGAGACCGGTACCAAGAGACCCAGTACTTC. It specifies CSARDRYQETQYF.

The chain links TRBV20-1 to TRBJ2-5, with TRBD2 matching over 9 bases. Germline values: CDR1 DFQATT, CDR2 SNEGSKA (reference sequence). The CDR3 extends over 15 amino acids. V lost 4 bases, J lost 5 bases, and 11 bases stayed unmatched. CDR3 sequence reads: CSAIVRGRAGETQYF. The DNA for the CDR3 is TGCAGTGCTATCGTCCGCGGGAGGGCCGGGGAGACCCAGTACTTC.

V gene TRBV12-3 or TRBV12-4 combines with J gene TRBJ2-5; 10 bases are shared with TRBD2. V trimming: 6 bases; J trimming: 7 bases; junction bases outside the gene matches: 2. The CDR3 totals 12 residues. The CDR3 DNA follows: TGTGCCAGCAGAAGACTAGCGGGGACCCAGTACTTC. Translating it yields CASRRLAGTQYF.

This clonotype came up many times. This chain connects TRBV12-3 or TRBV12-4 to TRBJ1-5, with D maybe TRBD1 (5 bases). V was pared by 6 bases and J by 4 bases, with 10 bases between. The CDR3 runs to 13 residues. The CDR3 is CASSRGENQPQHF. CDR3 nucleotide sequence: TGTGCCAGCAGCAGAGGGGAGAATCAGCCCCAGCATTTT.

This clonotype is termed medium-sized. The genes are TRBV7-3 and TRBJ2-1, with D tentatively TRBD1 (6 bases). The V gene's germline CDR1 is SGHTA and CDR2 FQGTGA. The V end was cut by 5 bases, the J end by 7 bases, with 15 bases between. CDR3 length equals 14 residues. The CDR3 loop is CASSPSQGQNEQFF. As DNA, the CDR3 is TGTGCCAGCAGCCCGTCCCAGGGGCAGAATGAGCAGTTCTTC.

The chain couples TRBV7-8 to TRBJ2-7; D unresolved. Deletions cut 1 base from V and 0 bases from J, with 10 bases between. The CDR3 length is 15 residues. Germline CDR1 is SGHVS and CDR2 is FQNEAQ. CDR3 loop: CASSLELLNSYEQYF. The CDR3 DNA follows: TGTGCCAGCAGCTTAGAGCTTCTCAACTCCTACGAGCAGTACTTC.

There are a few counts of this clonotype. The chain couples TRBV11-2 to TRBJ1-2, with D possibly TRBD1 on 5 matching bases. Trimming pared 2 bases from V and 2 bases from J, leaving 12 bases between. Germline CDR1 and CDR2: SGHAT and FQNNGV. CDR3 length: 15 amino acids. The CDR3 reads CASSLYGDSNYGYTF. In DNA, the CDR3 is TGTGCCAGCAGCTTATACGGGGACTCAAACTATGGCTACACCTTC.

CDR3 loop: CASSPTQGAVTEAFF. CDR3 in DNA: TGTGCCAGCAGCCCGACACAGGGGGCTGTCACTGAAGCTTTCTTT. V usage is TRBV7-9 and J usage is TRBJ1-1; 9 bases align to TRBD1. Germline CDR1 is SEHNR and CDR2 is FQNEAQ (reference sequence). Trimming took 5 bases from V and 4 from J; bases not matched to a gene: 8. This CDR3 is built from 15 residues.

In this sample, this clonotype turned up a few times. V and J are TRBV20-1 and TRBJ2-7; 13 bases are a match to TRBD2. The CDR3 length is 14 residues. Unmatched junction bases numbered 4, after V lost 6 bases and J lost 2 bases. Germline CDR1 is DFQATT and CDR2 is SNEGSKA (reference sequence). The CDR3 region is CSAGTSGNTYEQYF. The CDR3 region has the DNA TGCAGTGCGGGGACTAGCGGGAATACCTACGAGCAGTACTTC.

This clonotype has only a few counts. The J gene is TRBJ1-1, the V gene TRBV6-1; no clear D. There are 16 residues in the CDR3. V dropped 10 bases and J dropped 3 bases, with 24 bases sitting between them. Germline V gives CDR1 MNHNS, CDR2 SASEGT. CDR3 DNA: TGTGCCACCTTGGGAAGTTCGTTGGGTAGGGACACTGAAGCTTTCTTT. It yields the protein CATLGSSLGRDTEAFF.

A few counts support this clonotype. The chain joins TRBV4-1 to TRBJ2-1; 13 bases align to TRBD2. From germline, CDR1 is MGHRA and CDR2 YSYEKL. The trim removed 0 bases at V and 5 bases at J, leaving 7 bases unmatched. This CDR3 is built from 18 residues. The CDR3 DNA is TGCGCCAGCAGCCAAGAAGTGGGGGGACTAGCGGGGAACAATGAGCAGTTCTTC. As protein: CASSQEVGGLAGNNEQFF.

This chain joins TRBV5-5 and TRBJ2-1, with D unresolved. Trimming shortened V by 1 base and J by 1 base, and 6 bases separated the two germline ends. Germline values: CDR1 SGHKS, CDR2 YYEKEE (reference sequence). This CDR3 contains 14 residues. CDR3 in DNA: TGTGCCAGCAGCTTGACAGATTCCTACAATGAGCAGTTCTTC. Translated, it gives CASSLTDSYNEQFF.

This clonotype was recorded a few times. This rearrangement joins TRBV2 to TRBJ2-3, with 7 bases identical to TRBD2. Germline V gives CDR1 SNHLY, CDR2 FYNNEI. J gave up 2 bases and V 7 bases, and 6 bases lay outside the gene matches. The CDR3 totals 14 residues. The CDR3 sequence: CASMAGVNTDTQYF. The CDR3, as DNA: TGTGCCAGCATGGCGGGGGTGAACACAGATACGCAGTATTTT.

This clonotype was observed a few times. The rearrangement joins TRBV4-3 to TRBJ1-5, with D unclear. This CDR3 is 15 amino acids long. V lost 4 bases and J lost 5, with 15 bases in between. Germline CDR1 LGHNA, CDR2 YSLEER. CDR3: CASSLWRGWDQPQHF. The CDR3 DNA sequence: TGCGCCAGCAGCCTCTGGCGAGGGTGGGATCAGCCCCAGCATTTT.

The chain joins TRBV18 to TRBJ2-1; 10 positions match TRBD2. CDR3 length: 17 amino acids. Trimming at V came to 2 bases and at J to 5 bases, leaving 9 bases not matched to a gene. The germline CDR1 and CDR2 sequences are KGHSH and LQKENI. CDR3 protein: CASSPSRGAGGDNEQFF. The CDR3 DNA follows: TGTGCCAGCTCACCATCGAGGGGAGCGGGAGGGGACAATGAGCAGTTCTTC.

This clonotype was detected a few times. The CDR3 bases are TGCAGTGCTAGAGATCTTGCGGGGGGGGCCAATGAGCAGTTCTTC. It translates to CSARDLAGGANEQFF. This sequence joins TRBV20-1 and TRBJ2-1; TRBD2 matches at 9 bases. Germline V gene sequence: CDR1 DFQATT, CDR2 SNEGSKA (reference sequence). V shed 0 bases and J 6 bases; nucleotides not matched to a gene: 6. CDR3 size: 15 residues.